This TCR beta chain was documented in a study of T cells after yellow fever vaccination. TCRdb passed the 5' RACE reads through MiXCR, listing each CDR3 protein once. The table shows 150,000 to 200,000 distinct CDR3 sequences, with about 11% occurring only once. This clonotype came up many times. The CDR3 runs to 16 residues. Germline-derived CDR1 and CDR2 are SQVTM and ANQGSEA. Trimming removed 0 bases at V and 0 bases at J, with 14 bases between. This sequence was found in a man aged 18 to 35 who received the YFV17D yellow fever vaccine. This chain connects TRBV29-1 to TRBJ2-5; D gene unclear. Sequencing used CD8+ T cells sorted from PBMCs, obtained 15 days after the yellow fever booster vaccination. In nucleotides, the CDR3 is TGCAGCGTTGAAGAGGATACACAGCACAACCAAGAGACCCAGTACTTC. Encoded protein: CSVEEDTQHNQETQYF. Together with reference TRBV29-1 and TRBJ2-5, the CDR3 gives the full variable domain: SAVISQKPSRDICQRGTSLTIQCQVDSQVTMMFWYRQQPGQSLTLIATANQGSEATYESGFVIDKFPISRPNLTFSTLTVSNMSPEDSSIYLCSVEEDTQHNQETQYFGPGTRLLVL.